A selection of T cell receptor beta chains follows, all from one sample in a study of OX40 agonist ivuxolimab in advanced cancers. TCRdb keeps only in-frame clones here, not all; method: immunoSEQ multiplex PCR. The table has roughly 100,000 clones, approximately 90% seen once. The sequencing used CD4+ or CD8+ T cells sorted from blood, collected in a trial of the OX40 agonist ivuxolimab. These receptors all stem from an adult with an advanced solid tumor such as melanoma, head and neck, liver or kidney cancer. CDR3s include the opening cysteine and the closing phenylalanine or tryptophan. The D gene is left open where the match is weak. A clone size is listed for some rows: how often the clone was seen (once, few, many), or a class if it is expanded.

TGTGCCAGCAGCTTCGGGACAGATAATTCACCCCTCCACTTT CASSFGTDNSPLHF TRBJ1-6 TRBD1 once TRBV6-5
TGTGCCAGTAGTATCCGACAGGGTTGGAACACCGGGGAGCTGTTTTTT CASSIRQGWNTGELFF TRBJ2-2 TRBD1 NA TRBV19
TGTGCCAGCAGTTTATGGCAGGGACAAGCTTTCTTT CASSLWQGQAFF TRBJ1-1 NA NA TRBV28
TGTGCCGTCCAGCAGGGAAGCACAGATACGCAGTATTTT CAVQQGSTDTQYF TRBJ2-3 NA NA TRBV10-3
TGTGCCAGCAGACAAGGGGAGGGTGAGCAGTTCTTC CASRQGEGEQFF TRBJ2-1 TRBD2 NA TRBV7-9
TGTGCCAGCAGCTCAGGGGGCGGGAAGAACACTGAAGCTTTCTTT CASSSGGGKNTEAFF TRBJ1-1 TRBD1 NA TRBV7-9
TGTGCCAGCAGCTTCCTAGGGTACGGCGAGCAGTACTTC CASSFLGYGEQYF TRBJ2-7 NA once TRBV5-4
TGTGCCAGCTCAGAGCAGGGCGCTGGGGCCAACGTCCTGACTTTC CASSEQGAGANVLTF TRBJ2-6 NA once TRBV18
TGTGCCAGCAGCCCAGGACAGGGTAGACTTGAAGCTTTCTTT CASSPGQGRLEAFF TRBJ1-1 TRBD1 NA TRBV7-2
TGTGCCAGCAGCTTGCCGGGGGGCCAGGGCGGCTACACCTTC CASSLPGGQGGYTF TRBJ1-2 NA NA TRBV7-2
TGTGCCAGCAGTTACTCGGCAGGGGGAGCCACAGATACGCAGTATTTT CASSYSAGGATDTQYF TRBJ2-3 TRBD1 NA TRBV6-5
TGTGCCAGCAGGATGGGCGGGGCCTACAATGAGCAGTTCTTC CASRMGGAYNEQFF TRBJ2-1 NA NA TRBV2
TGTGCCAGCAGTCTTAGCGAGGACAATGAGCAGTTCTTC CASSLSEDNEQFF TRBJ2-1 NA few TRBV16
TGTGCCAGCAGCGGGCGGGAGACCCAGTACTTC CASSGRETQYF TRBJ2-5 NA NA TRBV7-9
TGTGCCAGCAGTCCATTGGGGGGCGGAAGGGGCTACACCTTC CASSPLGGGRGYTF TRBJ1-2 NA NA TRBV28
TGTGCCAGCAGTCTACCCACGGTCCTTGACACCATATATTTT CASSLPTVLDTIYF TRBJ1-3 NA NA TRBV28
TGTGCCAGCAGCCAAGGGTCCGGCCTCGCTAATGAAAAACTGTTTTTT CASSQGSGLANEKLFF TRBJ1-4 NA NA TRBV4-2
TGTGCCAGCAGCTTAGAAGGTCTCTCCTACAATGAGCAGTTCTTC CASSLEGLSYNEQFF TRBJ2-1 NA NA TRBV7-2
TGTGCCAGCAGGGACAGCCTTGCGGGGAGGGAGCAGTACTTC CASRDSLAGREQYF TRBJ2-5 NA NA TRBV28
TGTGCCAGTAGTATCCAGGGTGTGGGTCAGCCCCAGCATTTT CASSIQGVGQPQHF TRBJ1-5 NA once TRBV19
TGTGCCAGCTCACCACCCCACCCAGGTAGAAACATTCAGTACTTC CASSPPHPGRNIQYF TRBJ2-4 NA NA TRBV18
TGTGCCAGCAGCCTCGCCCTCGGGGGCGCGACAATCAATGAGCAGTTCTTC CASSLALGGATINEQFF TRBJ2-1 NA NA TRBV7-6
TGTGCCAGCACCCAGGACGGGAGCTATGGCTACACCTTC CASTQDGSYGYTF TRBJ1-2 NA NA TRBV28
TGTGCCACCAGGGGACAGGGGAGCAGGAACACTGAAGCTTTCTTT CATRGQGSRNTEAFF TRBJ1-1 TRBD1 once TRBV15
TGCGCCAGCAGCTTGCAGGGTTGGACAGATACGCAGTATTTT CASSLQGWTDTQYF TRBJ2-3 NA NA TRBV5-1
TGTGCCAGCAGCCCGGGACTAACAGATACGCAGTATTTT CASSPGLTDTQYF TRBJ2-3 TRBD2 NA TRBV2
TGTGCCAGCAGCTTGTGGGGCAGGCCTCTGGACATTCAGTACTTC CASSLWGRPLDIQYF TRBJ2-4 NA NA TRBV5-4
TGTGCCATAGCGGGGGCCCACTCTGGGGCCAACGTCCTGACTTTC CAIAGAHSGANVLTF TRBJ2-6 TRBD2 NA TRBV28
TGTGCCAGCAGCCCCTTGGGGGACACCGGGGAGCTGTTTTTT CASSPLGDTGELFF TRBJ2-2 NA NA TRBV25-1
TGTGCCAGTAGTTCCAGGACAGGGGCGAACACTGAAGCTTTCTTT CASSSRTGANTEAFF TRBJ1-1 TRBD1 NA TRBV19
TGCGCCAGCAGCTTGGTTCCTAGCCCGAACACCGGGGAGCTGTTTTTT CASSLVPSPNTGELFF TRBJ2-2 NA NA TRBV5-1
TGCGCCAGCAGCTTGCAGGGATCCTTCAATCAGCCCCAGCATTTT CASSLQGSFNQPQHF TRBJ1-5 NA NA TRBV5-1
TGTGCCAGCAGCGCGTTCAGGTCACATAACTATGGCTACACCTTC CASSAFRSHNYGYTF TRBJ1-2 NA NA TRBV5-6
TGTGCCAGCAGCGAAGGACAGGGAACGGCCGAGCAGTACTTC CASSEGQGTAEQYF TRBJ2-7 TRBD1 NA TRBV9
TGTGCCAGCTCACCGAGGCGGGGGGGCCGGGATACGCAGTATTTT CASSPRRGGRDTQYF TRBJ2-3 TRBD2 NA TRBV18
TGTGCCAGCAGCCGGACGGGTGACGGAAACACCATATATTTT CASSRTGDGNTIYF TRBJ1-3 NA NA TRBV11-2
TGTGCCAGCAGCTTGGGGGCGAGAGGAGATACGCAGTATTTT CASSLGARGDTQYF TRBJ2-3 NA NA TRBV7-2
TGTGCCAGCAGCGTTGGAGGATACTCCTATAATTCACCCCTCCACTTT CASSVGGYSYNSPLHF TRBJ1-6 NA NA TRBV9
TGTGCCAGCAGCCCGGGGTTAGACAGCAGCTATGGCTACACCTTC CASSPGLDSSYGYTF TRBJ1-2 NA NA TRBV11-2
TGTGCCTGGAGAGGGGAAGGAGAAAAACTGTTTTTT CAWRGEGEKLFF TRBJ1-4 NA NA TRBV30
TGTGCCAGCAGCTTGGCTACAGGGGGTCAGCCCCAGCATTTT CASSLATGGQPQHF TRBJ1-5 TRBD1 NA TRBV5-4
TGTGCCAGCAGCGTAGGTGGAATGCCCTCTGGGGCCAACGTCCTGACTTTC CASSVGGMPSGANVLTF TRBJ2-6 NA NA TRBV9
TGTGCCAGCAGCCCAATGCAGGGGTTCACTGAAGCTTTCTTT CASSPMQGFTEAFF TRBJ1-1 NA NA TRBV2
TGTGCCATCAGTGGGGGACAGGCGAACACCGGGGAGCTGTTTTTT CAISGGQANTGELFF TRBJ2-2 TRBD1 NA TRBV10-3
TGCGCCAGCAGTTCCGGGACAGGGGTAACCGGGGAGCTGTTTTTT CASSSGTGVTGELFF TRBJ2-2 TRBD1 NA TRBV5-1
TGTGCCAGCAGCATCGTGCGGACGAACACCGGGGAGCTGTTTTTT CASSIVRTNTGELFF TRBJ2-2 NA NA TRBV7-8
TGTGCCAGCAGCTCAGGGGGGAACACAGATACGCAGTATTTT CASSSGGNTDTQYF TRBJ2-3 NA NA TRBV7-2
TGCAGCGGCGTAATAGGAGGGGGCAACGAGCAGTTCTTC CSGVIGGGNEQFF TRBJ2-1 NA NA TRBV29-1
TGTGCCAGCAGGGGGGGTAATGAGAGGGTGGGCTACACCTTC CASRGGNERVGYTF TRBJ1-2 NA NA TRBV4-2
TGTGCCAGCAGTTCGGGGATGAGCTATGGCTACACCTTC CASSSGMSYGYTF TRBJ1-2 NA few TRBV27
TGTGCCAGCCGGGACAGCACAACTAATGAAAAACTGTTTTTT CASRDSTTNEKLFF TRBJ1-4 TRBD1 few TRBV19
TGCGCCAGCAGCTACGGACAGGGGGGAAACTACGAGCAGTACTTC CASSYGQGGNYEQYF TRBJ2-7 TRBD1 NA TRBV5-1
TGTGCCAGCAGTTTGTCGAGCAATCAGCCCCAGCATTTT CASSLSSNQPQHF TRBJ1-5 NA NA TRBV6-5